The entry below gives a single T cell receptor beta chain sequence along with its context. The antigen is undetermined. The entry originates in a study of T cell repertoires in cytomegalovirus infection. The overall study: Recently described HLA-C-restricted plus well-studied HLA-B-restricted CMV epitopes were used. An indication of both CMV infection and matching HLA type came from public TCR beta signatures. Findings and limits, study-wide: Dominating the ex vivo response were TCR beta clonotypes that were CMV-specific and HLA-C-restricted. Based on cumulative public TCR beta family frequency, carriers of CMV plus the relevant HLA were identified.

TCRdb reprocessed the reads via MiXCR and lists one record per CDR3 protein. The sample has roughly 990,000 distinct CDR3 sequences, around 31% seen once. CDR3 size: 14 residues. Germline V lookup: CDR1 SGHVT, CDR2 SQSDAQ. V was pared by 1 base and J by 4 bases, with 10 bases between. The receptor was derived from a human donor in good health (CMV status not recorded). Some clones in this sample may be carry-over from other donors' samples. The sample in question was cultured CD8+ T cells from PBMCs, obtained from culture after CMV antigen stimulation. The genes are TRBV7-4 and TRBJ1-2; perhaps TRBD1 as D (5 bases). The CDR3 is CASSLEDRFYGYTF. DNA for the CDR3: TGTGCCAGCAGCTTAGAAGACAGATTCTATGGCTACACCTTC.